Presented here are 20 T cell receptor beta chains from one specimen sequenced in a study of cytomegalovirus exposure and HLA in healthy donors (dated 2017 in TCRdb). The library relied on the immunoSEQ multiplex PCR assay. A mixture of 60 forward primers for TCR Vbeta segments and 13 reverse primers for TCR Jbeta segments was used in the multiplex PCR. Entries here come from immuneACCESS through TCRdb and include only in-frame sequences with V and J called. Some clones fail to appear in such tables; in the studies checked, an unresolved V gene covers under half of the shortfall, and the cause of the remainder is unknown. For this sample, the table gives some 120,000 clones. The ten largest clones add up to about 2.3% of the sample. Sequencing was carried out using PBMCs. These receptor sequences come from a man between 35 and 55 years old in good health and CMV-seronegative.

CDR3 nucleotides: TGTGCCAGCAGTGTCCCCGGGGATGCCGCCGGCTACACCTTC. Its translation is CASSVPGDAAGYTF. The chain links TRBV6-1 to TRBJ1-2, with no clear D. Trimming shortened V by 4 bases and J by 8 bases, and 17 bases separated the two germline ends. Per germline, CDR1 MNHNS and CDR2 SASEGT. This CDR3 region has 14 residues.

Remarks on this clone: Other DNA sequences in this specimen translate into the identical CDR3. The V gene is TRBV6-5, the J gene TRBJ1-1, with TRBD1 matching over 9 bases. V lost 8 bases, J lost 4 bases, and 5 bases stayed unmatched. Germline V gene sequence: CDR1 MNHEY, CDR2 SVGAGI. The CDR3 contains 13 residues. CDR3 sequence reads: CASRTGVGTEAFF. The CDR3 coding sequence is TGTGCCAGCCGGACAGGGGTGGGCACTGAAGCTTTCTTT.

V and J are TRBV11-2 and TRBJ2-7; the match to TRBD1 covers 8 bases. This CDR3 is 14 amino acids long. V shed 5 bases, J shed 7 bases, and the junction held 10 bases outside the gene matches. Germline V gene data show CDR1 as SGHAT and CDR2 as FQNNGV. CDR3 region: CASSTRTGRGEQYF. CDR3 nucleotide sequence: TGTGCCAGCAGCACACGGACAGGGCGCGGGGAGCAGTACTTC.

The chain uses TRBV2 and TRBJ1-3; D uncertain. V shed 1 base and J shed 0 bases, with 19 bases lying between them. The CDR3 runs 19 residues. The germline V gene has CDR1 SNHLY and CDR2 FYNNEI. The CDR3 sequence: CASSEVNRPHLYSGNTIYF. In nucleotides, the CDR3 is TGTGCCAGCAGTGAAGTCAACCGTCCCCACCTATACTCTGGAAACACCATATATTTT.

Comment on this clone: Distinct nucleotide sequences in the sample also encode this CDR3. The genes are TRBV30 and TRBJ1-1; no definite D call. V was pared by 0 bases and J by 7 bases, with 15 bases between. Germline V CDR1 and CDR2: GTSNPN, SVGIG (reference sequence). The CDR3 totals 14 residues. CDR3 residues: CAWSVPGRRFEAFF. The CDR3 DNA sequence: TGTGCCTGGAGTGTACCTGGCAGGCGATTTGAAGCTTTCTTT. The full variable domain, in which reference TRBV30 and TRBJ1-1 provide the parts outside the CDR3, is SQTIHQWPATLVQPVGSPLSLECTVEGTSNPNLYWYRQAAGRGLQLLFYSVGIGQISSEVPQNLSASRPQDRQFILSSKKLLLSDSGFYLCAWSVPGRRFEAFFGQGTRLTVV.

The rearrangement uses TRBV7-2 and TRBJ2-3, with D maybe TRBD1 (5 bases). Germline loops: CDR1 SGHTA, CDR2 FQGNSA. Trimming left V 4 bases short and J 3 bases short, with 11 bases between. The length of the CDR3 is 14 residues. CDR3 coding DNA: TGTGCCAGCAGCTCACGAAAGGGGACAGATACGCAGTATTTT. Amino acids: CASSSRKGTDTQYF.

CDR3 sequence reads: CASSPDSFYEQYF. The CDR3 DNA follows: TGTGCCAGCAGCCCGGACTCCTTCTACGAGCAGTACTTC. The chain joins TRBV7-2 to TRBJ2-7, with D tentatively TRBD2 (5 bases). The CDR3 spans 13 residues. Looked up from germline, CDR1 is SGHTA and CDR2 is FQGNSA. Trimming shortened V by 5 bases and J by 3 bases, and 11 bases separated the two germline ends.

V gene TRBV5-6 combines with J gene TRBJ1-1; TRBD1 might be the D (6 bases). The V end was cut by 1 base, the J end by 0 bases, with 7 bases between. From germline, CDR1 is SGHDT and CDR2 YYEEEE. The CDR3 runs 14 residues. In DNA, the CDR3 is TGTGCCAGCAGCTTGACAGGGCTGAACACTGAAGCTTTCTTT. This sequence encodes CASSLTGLNTEAFF.

The chain combines TRBV11-1 with TRBJ2-3; the match to TRBD2 covers 7 bases. Germline V CDR1 and CDR2: SGHAT, FQDESV (reference sequence). This CDR3 comprises 18 residues. The junction had 12 bases not matched to a gene; V was cut back by 1 base and J by 2 bases. The DNA of the CDR3 is TGTGCCAGCAGCTTAGATGATCGGGAGGCTTCCCCCACAGATACGCAGTATTTT. Translated, it gives CASSLDDREASPTDTQYF. Supplemented by reference TRBV11-1 and TRBJ2-3, the full variable domain reads EAEVAQSPRYKITEKSQAVAFWCDPISGHATLYWYRQILGQGPELLVQFQDESVVDDSQLPKDRFSAERLKGVDSTLKIQPAELGDSAMYLCASSLDDREASPTDTQYFGPGTRLTVL.

The V gene is TRBV30, the J gene TRBJ1-5; possible D gene TRBD1, 5 bases. The germline V gene has CDR1 GTSNPN and CDR2 SVGIG (reference sequence). This CDR3 contains 15 residues. Trimming shortened V by 0 bases and J by 0 bases, and 9 bases separated the two germline ends. The CDR3 spells CAWSVPTASNQPQHF. CDR3 coding DNA: TGTGCCTGGAGTGTTCCGACAGCTAGCAATCAGCCCCAGCATTTT.

The J gene is TRBJ1-5, the V gene TRBV5-8; no reliable D call. This CDR3 has 14 amino acids. Germline V gene lookup returns CDR1 SGHTS and CDR2 YDEGEE. V was clipped by 2 bases and J by 5 bases, with 11 bases between them. DNA for the CDR3: TGTGCCAGCAGCTTAGGCGGCGGGGATCAGCCCCAGCATTTT. Protein sequence: CASSLGGGDQPQHF.

The chain is built from TRBV7-8 and TRBJ2-7, with 7 bases lining up with TRBD1. The V gene end was trimmed by 5 bases and the J gene end by 2 bases; junction bases not matched to a gene: 3. The length of the CDR3 is 13 residues. CDR1 is SGHVS and CDR2 is FQNEAQ in the germline V gene. CDR3 DNA sequence: TGTGCCAGCAGCCTTGACAGGGCCTACGAGCAGTACTTC. This gives the protein CASSLDRAYEQYF.

J is TRBJ1-1 and V is TRBV4-1; D uncertain. V lost 0 bases and J lost 4, with 9 bases in between. This CDR3 spans 14 amino acids. CDR1 and CDR2 (germline): MGHRA, YSYEKL. CDR3 sequence reads: CASSQESGFTEAFF. In DNA form, the CDR3 reads TGCGCCAGCAGCCAAGAGTCGGGGTTCACTGAAGCTTTCTTT.

This sequence joins TRBV5-1 and TRBJ1-1; weak D call: TRBD1 (5 bases). Trimming pared 7 bases from V and 4 bases from J, leaving 14 bases between. In germline, CDR1 is SGHRS, CDR2 YFSETQ. This CDR3 is 13 amino acids long. The CDR3 bases are TGCGCCAGCGGGGCGCAGGGTGGCACTGAAGCTTTCTTT. It translates to CASGAQGGTEAFF.

The gene calls are TRBV5-4 and TRBJ2-7, with 8 nucleotides matching TRBD1. CDR1 is SGHNT and CDR2 is YYREEE in the germline V gene (reference sequence). The CDR3 runs to 15 residues. Unmatched junction bases numbered 7, after V lost 0 bases and J lost 5 bases. CDR3 protein: CASSLDGRGHDEQYF. CDR3 nucleotide sequence: TGTGCCAGCAGCTTGGATGGCAGGGGGCACGACGAGCAGTACTTC.

With respect to this clone: A junction boundary mismatches the germline segment, possibly from a read error. This chain uses TRBV7-2 with TRBJ1-5; TRBD1 matches at 12 bases. The CDR3 contains 18 residues. Germline assignment: CDR1 SGHTA and CDR2 FQGNSA. The CDR3 loop reads CASSLVGGQGAGNQPQHF. CDR3 in DNA: TGTGCCAGCAGTTTAGTAGGGGGACAGGGGGCTGGCAATCAGCCCCAGCATTTT.

The chain is built from TRBV30 and TRBJ2-7, with D tentatively TRBD2 (6 bases). V shed 1 base and J shed 3 bases, with 10 bases lying between them. This CDR3 contains 13 residues. The V gene's germline CDR1 is GTSNPN and CDR2 SVGIG (reference sequence). The CDR3 region has the DNA TGTGCCTGGAGTGAGGGCGGGATCTACGAGCAGTACTTC. Its translation: CAWSEGGIYEQYF.

The chain employs TRBV28 and TRBJ2-1; TRBD2 agrees at 12 bases. The J segment lost 8 bases and the V segment lost 6 bases, leaving 8 bases of the junction unmatched. The CDR3 loop spans 15 amino acids. CDR1 and CDR2 (germline): MDHEN, SYDVKM. The DNA of the CDR3 is TGTGCCAGCAGCAAACCTAGCGGGAGGGCTGATGAGCAGTTCTTC. Its protein is CASSKPSGRADEQFF. Supplemented by reference TRBV28 and TRBJ2-1, the full variable domain reads DVKVTQSSRYLVKRTGEKVFLECVQDMDHENMFWYRQDPGLGLRLIYFSYDVKMKEKGDIPEGYSVSREKKERFSLILESASTNQTSMYLCASSKPSGRADEQFFGPGTRLTVL.

The gene calls are TRBV2 and TRBJ2-2; 9 nucleotides align to TRBD1. Unmatched junction bases numbered 10, after V lost 6 bases and J lost 5 bases. In germline, CDR1 is SNHLY, CDR2 FYNNEI. This CDR3 has 16 amino acids. CDR3 in DNA: TGTGCCAGCAGGGGACGGACAGGGGTAAAAACCGGGGAGCTGTTTTTT. Amino acids: CASRGRTGVKTGELFF.

This rearrangement joins TRBV29-1 to TRBJ2-7, with TRBD1 matching 7 bases. J gave up 3 bases and V 7 bases, and 15 bases lay outside the gene matches. This CDR3 comprises 15 residues. Germline lookup yields CDR1 SQVTM and CDR2 ANQGSEA. The CDR3 protein is CSAGRPRGQIYEQYF. The CDR3 DNA sequence: TGCAGCGCTGGGCGGCCCAGGGGACAGATCTACGAGCAGTACTTC.